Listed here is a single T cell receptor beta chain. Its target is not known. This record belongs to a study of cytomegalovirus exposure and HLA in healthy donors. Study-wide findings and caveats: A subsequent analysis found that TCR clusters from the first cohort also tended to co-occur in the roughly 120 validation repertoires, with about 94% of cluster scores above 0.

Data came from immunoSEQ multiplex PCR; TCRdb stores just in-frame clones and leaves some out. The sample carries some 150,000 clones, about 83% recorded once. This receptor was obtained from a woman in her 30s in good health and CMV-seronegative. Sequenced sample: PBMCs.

This chain's CDR3 is CASSIVDRVNQPQHF. The CDR3 nucleotides are TGTGCCAGTAGTATAGTGGACAGGGTGAATCAGCCCCAGCATTTT. The chain carries TRBV19 and TRBJ1-5; 8 positions agree with TRBD1. With 1 base clipped from V and 4 bases from J, the junction kept 3 bases outside the gene matches. The CDR3 loop spans 15 amino acids. CDR1 is LNHDA, CDR2 SQIVND, per germline (reference sequence).